Sequencing of this TCR beta chain was carried out in a study of T cell responses to AZD1222 COVID-19 vaccine. Study-level points and caveats: The peak T cell response came first, and repertoires were sampled only after it. As reported, nearly half of all spike-specific TCRs target variant regions that are unmutated. Clonal diversity was possibly underestimated; the donors were predominantly white British and more often female.

Some clones are missing from TCRdb's copy, which holds only in-frame ones; the method was immunoSEQ multiplex PCR. The sample lists over 130,000 clones, 70% to 90% occurring once. A word on this clone: The target antigen is unknown.

This CDR3 region has 15 residues. Trimming stripped 4 bases from V and 3 bases from J, with 14 bases between. Germline CDR1 reads SGHNT; CDR2 reads YYREEE (reference sequence). The TCR comes from an adult in good health. Sequenced material: peripheral blood, taken on day 0 of AZD1222 vaccination. The genes are TRBV5-4 and TRBJ1-3, with D possibly being TRBD1 (6 bases). CDR3 sequence (DNA): TGTGCCAGCAGCAAGCAGGGGCCCTTTGGAAACACCATATATTTT. Translation gives CASSKQGPFGNTIYF.